This T cell receptor beta chain comes out of a study of blood T cells in healthy people across ages. Whole-study findings and limits: Considered underestimates were the diversity estimates obtained from one million T cells.

A second roughly 6 to 12 cycle PCR used barcoded and J-beta primers. Tags on each cDNA molecule came from a template-switch adaptor with 12 random nucleotides. There were at least 2.5 million CDR3-containing paired-end reads obtained from each sample. Each CDR3 protein gets one entry after TCRdb re-called the 5' RACE reads with MiXCR. The sample lists some 1.5 million distinct CDR3 sequences; approximately 30% were seen once. Those donating, healthy Caucasian individuals from Russia, were aged roughly 6 to 90. The CDR3 is 15 residues long. The germline gives CDR1 SGHRS, CDR2 YFSETQ. About this clonotype: Its antigen is not known.

Input material: blood. V is TRBV5-1 and J is TRBJ2-7, with a possible D match to TRBD2 (5 bases). The DNA end is a closer match to TRBJ2-5, so the J assignment may be wrong. The clonotype originates from a woman in her twenties or thirties in good health. The CDR3 bases are TGCGCCAGCAGCCCGCCCTCCGCGTTCGGAGGGACCCAGTACTTC. It translates to CASSPPSAFGGTQYF.